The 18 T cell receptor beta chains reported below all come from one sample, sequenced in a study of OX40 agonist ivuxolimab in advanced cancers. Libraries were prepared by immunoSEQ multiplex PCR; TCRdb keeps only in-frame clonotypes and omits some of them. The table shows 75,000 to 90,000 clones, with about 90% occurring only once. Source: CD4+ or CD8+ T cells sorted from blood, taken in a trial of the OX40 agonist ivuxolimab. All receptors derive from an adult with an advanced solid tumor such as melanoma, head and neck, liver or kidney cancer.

Written as DNA, the CDR3 is TGTGCCAGCAGTTACTCCGAGGGGAACACCGGGGAGCTGTTTTTT. Translating gives CASSYSEGNTGELFF. This chain joins TRBV6-5 and TRBJ2-2; D is possibly TRBD2 (5 bases). The V gene's germline CDR1 is MNHEY and CDR2 SVGAGI. The germline V and J ends were trimmed by 0 bases and 1 base, with 6 bases remaining between them. There are 15 residues in the CDR3.

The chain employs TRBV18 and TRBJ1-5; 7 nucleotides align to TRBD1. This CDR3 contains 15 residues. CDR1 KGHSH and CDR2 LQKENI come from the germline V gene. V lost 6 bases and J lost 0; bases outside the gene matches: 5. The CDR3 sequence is CASSHRQGSNQPQHF. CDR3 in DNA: TGTGCCAGCTCCCACCGACAGGGTAGCAATCAGCCCCAGCATTTT.

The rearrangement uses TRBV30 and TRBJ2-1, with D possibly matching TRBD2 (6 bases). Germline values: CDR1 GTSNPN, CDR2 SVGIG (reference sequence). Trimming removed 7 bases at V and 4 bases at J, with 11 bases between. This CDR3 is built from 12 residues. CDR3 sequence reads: CAFGGLYNEQFF. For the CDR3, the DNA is TGTGCCTTCGGGGGACTTTACAATGAGCAGTTCTTC. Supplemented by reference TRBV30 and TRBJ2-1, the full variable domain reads SQTIHQWPATLVQPVGSPLSLECTVEGTSNPNLYWYRQAAGRGLQLLFYSVGIGQISSEVPQNLSASRPQDRQFILSSKKLLLSDSGFYLCAFGGLYNEQFFGPGTRLTVL.

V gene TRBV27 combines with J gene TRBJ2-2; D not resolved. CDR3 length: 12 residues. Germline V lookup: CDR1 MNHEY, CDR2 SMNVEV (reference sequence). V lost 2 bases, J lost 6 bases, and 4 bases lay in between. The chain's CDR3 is CASSLGSGELFF. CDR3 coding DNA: TGTGCCAGCAGTTTAGGTTCCGGGGAGCTGTTTTTT.

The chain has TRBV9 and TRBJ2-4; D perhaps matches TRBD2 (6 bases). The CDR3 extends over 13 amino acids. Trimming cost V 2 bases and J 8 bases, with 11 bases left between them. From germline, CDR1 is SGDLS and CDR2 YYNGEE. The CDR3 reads CASSVWGEDIQYF. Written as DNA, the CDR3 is TGTGCCAGCAGCGTCTGGGGGGAGGACATTCAGTACTTC.

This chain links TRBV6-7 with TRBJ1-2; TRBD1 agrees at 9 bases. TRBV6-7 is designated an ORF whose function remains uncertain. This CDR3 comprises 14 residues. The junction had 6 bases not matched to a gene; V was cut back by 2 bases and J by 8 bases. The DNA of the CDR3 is TGTGCCAGCAGTTACAGGGACAGGGTCTACGGCTACACCTTC. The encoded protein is CASSYRDRVYGYTF.

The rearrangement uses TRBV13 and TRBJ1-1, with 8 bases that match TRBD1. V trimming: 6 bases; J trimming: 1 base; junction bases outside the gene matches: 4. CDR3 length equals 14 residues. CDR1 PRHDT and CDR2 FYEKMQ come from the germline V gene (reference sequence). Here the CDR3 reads CASREGQGNTEAFF. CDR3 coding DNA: TGTGCCAGCAGAGAAGGACAGGGGAACACTGAAGCTTTCTTT.

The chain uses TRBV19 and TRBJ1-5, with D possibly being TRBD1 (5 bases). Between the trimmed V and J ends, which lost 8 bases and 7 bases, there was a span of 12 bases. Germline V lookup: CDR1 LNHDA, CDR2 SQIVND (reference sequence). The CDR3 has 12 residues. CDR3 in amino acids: CASRDDPQPQHF. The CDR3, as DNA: TGTGCCAGTCGGGACGACCCACAGCCCCAGCATTTT.

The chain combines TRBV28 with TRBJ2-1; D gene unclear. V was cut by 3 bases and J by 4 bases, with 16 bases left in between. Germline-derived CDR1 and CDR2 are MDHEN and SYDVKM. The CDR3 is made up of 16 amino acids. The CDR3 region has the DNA TGTGCCAGCAGTTTCATAAAGGGAAAAGGGTACAATGAGCAGTTCTTC. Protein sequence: CASSFIKGKGYNEQFF.

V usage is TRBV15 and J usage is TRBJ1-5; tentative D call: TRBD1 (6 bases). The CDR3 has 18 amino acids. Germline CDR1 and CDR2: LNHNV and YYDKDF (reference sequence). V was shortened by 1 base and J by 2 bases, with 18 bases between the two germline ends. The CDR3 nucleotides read TGTGCCACCAGCAGAGCGAGGGCAGGGGCAATGGGCAATCAGCCCCAGCATTTT. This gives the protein CATSRARAGAMGNQPQHF.

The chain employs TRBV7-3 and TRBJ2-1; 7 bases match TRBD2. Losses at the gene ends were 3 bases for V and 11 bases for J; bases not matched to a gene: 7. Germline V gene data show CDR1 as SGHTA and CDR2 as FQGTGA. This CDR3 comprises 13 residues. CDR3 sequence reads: CASSFKRDGKQFF. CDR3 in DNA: TGTGCCAGCAGCTTCAAGCGGGACGGAAAGCAGTTCTTC.

CDR3 in amino acids: CASSQDRSSYNEQFF. Written as DNA, the CDR3 is TGCGCCAGCAGCCAAGATCGAAGCTCCTACAATGAGCAGTTCTTC. This chain connects TRBV4-3 to TRBJ2-1; no reliable D call. Germline CDR1 is LGHNA and CDR2 is YSLEER. The CDR3 contains 15 residues. V was shortened by 0 bases and J by 0 bases, with 6 bases between the two germline ends.

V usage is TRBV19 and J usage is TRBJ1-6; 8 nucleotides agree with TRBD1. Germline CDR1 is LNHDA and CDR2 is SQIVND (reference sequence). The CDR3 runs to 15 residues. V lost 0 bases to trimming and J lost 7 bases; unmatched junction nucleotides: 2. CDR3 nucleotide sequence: TGTGCCAGTAGTATAGATGGGGACAGGAATTCACCCCTCCACTTT. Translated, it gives CASSIDGDRNSPLHF.

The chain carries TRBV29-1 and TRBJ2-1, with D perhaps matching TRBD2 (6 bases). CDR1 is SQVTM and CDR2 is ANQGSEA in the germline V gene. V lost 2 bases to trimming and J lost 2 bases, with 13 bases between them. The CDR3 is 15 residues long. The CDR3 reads CSVERMGLAYNEQFF. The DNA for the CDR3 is TGCAGCGTTGAAAGGATGGGACTGGCCTACAATGAGCAGTTCTTC.

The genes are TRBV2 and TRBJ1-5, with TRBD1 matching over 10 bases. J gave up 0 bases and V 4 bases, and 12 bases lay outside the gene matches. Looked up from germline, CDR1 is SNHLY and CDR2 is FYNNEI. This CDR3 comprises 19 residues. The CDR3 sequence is CASSGVAGTGVASNQPQHF. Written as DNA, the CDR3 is TGTGCCAGCAGTGGGGTCGCCGGGACAGGGGTCGCTAGCAATCAGCCCCAGCATTTT.

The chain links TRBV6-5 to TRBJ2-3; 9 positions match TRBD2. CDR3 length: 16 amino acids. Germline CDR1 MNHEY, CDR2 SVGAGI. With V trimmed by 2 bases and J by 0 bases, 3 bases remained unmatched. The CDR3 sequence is CASSYVSGGSTDTQYF. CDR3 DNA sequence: TGTGCCAGCAGTTACGTTAGCGGGGGCAGCACAGATACGCAGTATTTT.

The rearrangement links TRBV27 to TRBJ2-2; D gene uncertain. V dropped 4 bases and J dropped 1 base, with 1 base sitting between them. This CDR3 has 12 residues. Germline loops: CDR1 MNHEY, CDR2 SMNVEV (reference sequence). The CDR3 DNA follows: TGTGCCAGCAGTTGGAACACCGGGGAGCTGTTTTTT. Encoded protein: CASSWNTGELFF.

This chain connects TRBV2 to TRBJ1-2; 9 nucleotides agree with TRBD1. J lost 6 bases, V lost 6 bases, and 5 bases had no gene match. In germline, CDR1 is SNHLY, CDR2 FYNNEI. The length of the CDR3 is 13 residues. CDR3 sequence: CASSRGQGDGYTF. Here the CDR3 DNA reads TGTGCCAGCAGCCGGGGACAGGGTGATGGCTACACCTTC.